What follows are 16 T cell receptor beta chains derived from one specimen sequenced in a study of cytomegalovirus exposure and HLA in healthy donors. 60 Vbeta and 13 Jbeta primers were used in PCR. Profiling relied on immunoSEQ multiplex PCR, and the TCRdb table lists in-frame clones only, not all of them. The sample records approximately 150,000 clones, around 88% being singletons. The sequencing sample was made of PBMCs. These receptor sequences come from a woman aged 25 to 45 in good health and CMV-seronegative.

The V gene is TRBV6-5, the J gene TRBJ1-1, with D unresolved. In germline, CDR1 is MNHEY, CDR2 SVGAGI. The CDR3 consists of 13 residues. The V and J ends lost 0 bases and 4 bases respectively, with 6 bases between them. In nucleotides, the CDR3 is TGTGCCAGCAGTTACTCGAGAGGCACTGAAGCTTTCTTT. This encodes CASSYSRGTEAFF.

This clone was detected only once. The chain recombines TRBV4-3 with TRBJ1-1; TRBD1 matches at 7 bases. Germline-derived CDR1 and CDR2 are LGHNA and YSLEER. Losses at the gene ends were 0 bases for V and 7 bases for J; bases not matched to a gene: 5. This CDR3 comprises 14 residues. The DNA of the CDR3 is TGCGCCAGCAGCCAAGATGGACGACAGGGTGAAGCTTTCTTT. Translated, it gives CASSQDGRQGEAFF.

The V call is TRBV29-1, the J call TRBJ2-2, with D perhaps matching TRBD1 (6 bases). CDR1 SQVTM and CDR2 ANQGSEA come from the germline V gene. The CDR3 runs to 16 residues. Trimming took 7 bases from V and 4 from J, leaving 22 bases between them. The CDR3 here is CSARPGTPTFTGELFF. The CDR3 nucleotides read TGCAGCGCCCGTCCCGGGACACCCACGTTCACCGGGGAGCTGTTTTTT.

The chain uses TRBV28 and TRBJ2-7, with 7 bases matching TRBD1. Germline CDR1 MDHEN, CDR2 SYDVKM. The CDR3 runs to 15 residues. V lost 5 bases to trimming and J lost 3 bases; unmatched junction nucleotides: 10. The CDR3 nucleotides are TGTGCCAGCAGTCCTCCGGGGACAGCGCTCTACGAGCAGTACTTC. As protein: CASSPPGTALYEQYF.

V usage is TRBV2 and J usage is TRBJ2-1, with D possibly TRBD2 on 6 matching bases. From germline, CDR1 is SNHLY and CDR2 FYNNEI. The CDR3 has 11 residues. Trimming took off 7 bases at V and 9 bases at J, with 10 bases between the two ends. The CDR3 nucleotides read TGTGCCAGCATGGCGGGGAGTGAGCAGTTCTTC. Translated: CASMAGSEQFF.

The CDR3 is CTTGTSGTDTQYF. Written as DNA, the CDR3 is TGTACGACCGGGACTAGCGGCACAGATACGCAGTATTTT. The rearrangement links TRBV19 to TRBJ2-3; 10 positions match TRBD2. The germline CDR1 and CDR2 sequences are LNHDA and SQIVND (reference sequence). The CDR3 spans 13 residues.

The chain uses TRBV5-6 and TRBJ1-5; D may be TRBD1 (5 bases). The V end lost 1 base, the J end lost 4 bases, and 9 bases lay between the germline ends. This CDR3 has 14 amino acids. From germline, CDR1 is SGHDT and CDR2 YYEEEE. The CDR3 DNA sequence: TGTGCCAGCAGCTTGCGGGGGAGGAATCAGCCCCAGCATTTT. Translated, it gives CASSLRGRNQPQHF. The full variable domain, its missing parts supplied by reference TRBV5-6 and TRBJ1-5, is DAGVTQSPTHLIKTRGQQVTLRCSPKSGHDTVSWYQQALGQGPQFIFQYYEEEERQRGNFPDRFSGHQFPNYSSELNVNALLLGDSALYLCASSLRGRNQPQHFGDGTRLSIL.

This clone was seen a single time. The chain links TRBV30 to TRBJ2-3; 7 bases agree with TRBD1. With V trimmed by 3 bases and J by 3 bases, 12 bases remained unmatched. The CDR3 totals 16 residues. Germline V gene data show CDR1 as GTSNPN and CDR2 as SVGIG (reference sequence). CDR3 nucleotide sequence: TGTGCCTGGAGCTATAGACAGGGAAAGTGGACAGATACGCAGTATTTT. Translation: CAWSYRQGKWTDTQYF.

Regarding this clone: In the same sample, other DNA sequences code for this CDR3. This chain uses TRBV5-1 with TRBJ2-7, with TRBD1 as a possible D gene (5 bases). Germline values: CDR1 SGHRS, CDR2 YFSETQ. Trimming took 7 bases from V and 0 from J, leaving 14 bases between them. The CDR3 has 14 amino acids. This CDR3 is CASSQGTLSYEQYF. The CDR3, as DNA: TGCGCCAGCTCTCAGGGAACACTCTCCTACGAGCAGTACTTC.

The chain joins TRBV5-8 to TRBJ2-3, with 8 bases aligning to TRBD2. Trimming removed 5 bases from V and 1 base from J; junction bases left unmatched: 6. The CDR3 covers 15 residues. Germline loops: CDR1 SGHTS, CDR2 YDEGEE. Here the CDR3 DNA reads TGTGCCAGCAGTAGCGGGACCTCGCGCACAGATACGCAGTATTTT. Protein: CASSSGTSRTDTQYF.

V is TRBV5-3 and J is TRBJ1-1, with a possible D match to TRBD1 (6 bases). TRBV5-3 belongs to the ORF category, with a function that is uncertain. V was cut by 1 base and J by 4 bases, with 17 bases left in between. The CDR3 has 16 residues. The DNA for the CDR3 is TGTGCCAGAAGCTTGTTGTCAGGGGAGTGTGGCACTGAAGCTTTCTTT. Encoded protein: CARSLLSGECGTEAFF.

The chain joins TRBV28 to TRBJ2-7; D is possibly TRBD2 (6 bases). V was pared by 4 bases and J by 2 bases, with 15 bases between. The CDR3 length is 15 residues. The germline V gene has CDR1 MDHEN and CDR2 SYDVKM. The CDR3 protein is CASSYPLGRTYEQYF. Written as DNA, the CDR3 is TGTGCCAGCAGTTACCCATTGGGGAGGACCTACGAGCAGTACTTC.

The chain couples TRBV2 to TRBJ2-2, with D uncertain. Germline V gene sequence: CDR1 SNHLY, CDR2 FYNNEI. V was trimmed by 8 bases and J by 6 bases, leaving 16 bases between them. The CDR3 length is 14 residues. CDR3 loop: CASGSDKRPGELFF. CDR3 DNA: TGTGCCAGCGGGTCAGACAAACGGCCCGGGGAGCTGTTTTTT.

The J gene is TRBJ2-5, the V gene TRBV5-4; weak D call: TRBD2 (7 bases). Germline values: CDR1 SGHNT, CDR2 YYREEE (reference sequence). This CDR3 comprises 16 residues. Trimming stripped 0 bases from V and 6 bases from J, with 18 bases between. CDR3 nucleotide sequence: TGTGCCAGCAGCTTGGAAGGGTCTCGGGGGGCGAAGACCCAGTACTTC. This encodes CASSLEGSRGAKTQYF.

This clone is a singleton in its sample. The chain carries TRBV27 and TRBJ2-2, with unresolved D. The CDR3 runs 14 residues. The V gene lost 5 bases and the J gene lost 4 bases, with 11 bases spanning the gap. CDR1 is MNHEY and CDR2 is SMNVEV in the germline V gene (reference sequence). The CDR3 DNA is TGTGCCAGCAGTGCGCGTCGGAGCACCGGGGAGCTGTTTTTT. It encodes CASSARRSTGELFF.

V gene TRBV16 combines with J gene TRBJ2-7, with 7 nucleotides matching TRBD2. From germline, CDR1 is KGHSY and CDR2 FQNENV. This CDR3 has 15 amino acids. The ends lost 4 bases at V and 4 bases at J; junction bases unmatched: 10. In DNA form, the CDR3 reads TGTGCCAGCAGCCTCCTAACGGGGGGAGGGTACGAGCAGTACTTC. Amino acid sequence: CASSLLTGGGYEQYF. The whole variable domain, remainder taken from reference TRBV16 and TRBJ2-7, is GEEVAQTPKHLVRGEGQKAKLYCAPIKGHSYVFWYQQVLKNEFKFLISFQNENVFDETGMPKERFSAKCLPNSPCSLEIQATKLEDSAVYFCASSLLTGGGYEQYFGPGTRLTVT.